Listed below are T cell receptor beta chains from one sample, sequenced in a study of brain T cells in children with intractable seizures. Profiled with immunoSEQ multiplex PCR; TCRdb holds only in-frame clones, not every one. Found here are hundreds of thousands of clones, over 90% of them singletons; the top ten hold 5.7%. Sequencing used peripheral blood, obtained less than 6 months after surgery. These receptors all stem from a boy in the first two years of life with tuberous sclerosis and intractable seizures. The CDR3 runs from the conserved cysteine through the conserved F or W. Each record gives: clone size, J gene, V gene, D gene, CDR3 DNA, CDR3 protein. The D gene is left open where the match is weak. Some rows mark clone size as missing; the rest say once, few, many or name a class of expanded clone.

abundance: NA
j_gene: TRBJ2-7
v_gene: TRBV30
d_gene: NA
CDR3nt: TGTGCCTGGCGAGGGGCGGTCTCCTACGAGCAGTACTTC
CDR3aa: CAWRGAVSYEQYF

abundance: NA
j_gene: TRBJ1-6
v_gene: TRBV5-6
d_gene: NA
CDR3nt: TGTGCCAGCAGCTTGTTTGCAGGGCGAAATTCACCCCTCCACTTT
CDR3aa: CASSLFAGRNSPLHF

abundance: NA
j_gene: TRBJ1-1
v_gene: TRBV30
d_gene: TRBD1
CDR3nt: TGTGCCTGGAGTGGATACAGGGGTGGGACTGAAGCTTTCTTT
CDR3aa: CAWSGYRGGTEAFF

abundance: NA
j_gene: TRBJ2-7
v_gene: TRBV9
d_gene: TRBD1
CDR3nt: TGTGCCAGCAGCGTCGGGACAGGGAACTACGAGCAGTACTTC
CDR3aa: CASSVGTGNYEQYF

abundance: NA
j_gene: TRBJ2-5
v_gene: TRBV13
d_gene: NA
CDR3nt: TGTGCCAGCAGCCAACTAGCTGGAGAGACCCAGTACTTC
CDR3aa: CASSQLAGETQYF

abundance: few
j_gene: TRBJ1-5
v_gene: TRBV25-1
d_gene: NA
CDR3nt: TGTGCCAGCAGTGGATGGGGATTTCAGCCCCAGCATTTT
CDR3aa: CASSGWGFQPQHF

abundance: NA
j_gene: TRBJ1-1
v_gene: TRBV10-1
d_gene: NA
CDR3nt: TGCGCCAGCAGTGTGCGGGCCAGGAACACTGAAGCTTTCTTT
CDR3aa: CASSVRARNTEAFF

abundance: NA
j_gene: TRBJ1-4
v_gene: TRBV14
d_gene: NA
CDR3nt: TGTGCCAGCAGCCAAGAGGGAAGAACTAATGAAAAACTGTTTTTT
CDR3aa: CASSQEGRTNEKLFF

abundance: NA
j_gene: TRBJ2-3
v_gene: TRBV6-5
d_gene: NA
CDR3nt: TGTGCCAGCAGACCCAGGGGGGGATATACGCAGTATTTT
CDR3aa: CASRPRGGYTQYF

abundance: NA
j_gene: TRBJ1-1
v_gene: TRBV6-1
d_gene: TRBD1
CDR3nt: TGTGCCAGCAGTGAATTAGGACAGGGAATGAACACTGAAGCTTTCTTT
CDR3aa: CASSELGQGMNTEAFF

abundance: NA
j_gene: TRBJ1-6
v_gene: TRBV25-1
d_gene: TRBD1
CDR3nt: TGTGCCAGCAGCACGGACAGGGCTCTGCTATTCCCCCTCCACTTT
CDR3aa: CASSTDRALLFPLHF

abundance: NA
j_gene: TRBJ2-7
v_gene: TRBV5-4
d_gene: NA
CDR3nt: TGTGCCAGCAGCTGGGACCCCGGTTTGACCTACGAGCAGTACTTC
CDR3aa: CASSWDPGLTYEQYF

abundance: NA
j_gene: TRBJ1-5
v_gene: TRBV19
d_gene: TRBD1
CDR3nt: TGTGCCAGTAGCCTGACAGGGAATAGCAATCAGCCCCAGCATTTT
CDR3aa: CASSLTGNSNQPQHF

abundance: NA
j_gene: TRBJ2-3
v_gene: TRBV4-2
d_gene: TRBD2
CDR3nt: TGTGCCAGCAGCCAAAGCGAGCGGGACCTCGTCGGGGGAGATACGCAGTATTTT
CDR3aa: CASSQSERDLVGGDTQYF

abundance: NA
j_gene: TRBJ1-2
v_gene: TRBV28
d_gene: NA
CDR3nt: TGTGCCAGCAGTTTACGACTGGTAAACTATGGCTACACCTTC
CDR3aa: CASSLRLVNYGYTF

abundance: NA
j_gene: TRBJ1-2
v_gene: TRBV24-1
d_gene: TRBD1
CDR3nt: TGTGCCACCAGTGACTCGACAGGGCGGGGCTACACCTTC
CDR3aa: CATSDSTGRGYTF

abundance: NA
j_gene: TRBJ2-7
v_gene: TRBV7-9
d_gene: NA
CDR3nt: TGTGCCAGCACCCTACTGCCCCGGGACGGCCCCTACGAGCAGTACTTC
CDR3aa: CASTLLPRDGPYEQYF

abundance: NA
j_gene: TRBJ2-1
v_gene: TRBV13
d_gene: NA
CDR3nt: TGTGCCAGCAGCACCCGCGGGACCAACTACAATGAGCAGTTCTTC
CDR3aa: CASSTRGTNYNEQFF

abundance: NA
j_gene: TRBJ2-7
v_gene: TRBV7-9
d_gene: TRBD1
CDR3nt: TGTGCCAGCAGCCGTGTGACAGGGCTTTCCTACGAGCAGTACTTC
CDR3aa: CASSRVTGLSYEQYF

abundance: NA
j_gene: TRBJ1-2
v_gene: TRBV3-1/TRBV3-2
d_gene: NA
CDR3nt: TGTGCCAGCAGCCCTAAACAGAATCCCTATGGCTACACCTTC
CDR3aa: CASSPKQNPYGYTF

abundance: NA
j_gene: TRBJ2-2
v_gene: TRBV5-1
d_gene: NA
CDR3nt: TGCGCCAGCAGCAACACGATCGGGGAGCTGTTTTTT
CDR3aa: CASSNTIGELFF

abundance: NA
j_gene: TRBJ2-7
v_gene: TRBV27
d_gene: NA
CDR3nt: TGTGCCAGCAGTCAGGGTGCGTTCGGCTACGAGCAGTACTTC
CDR3aa: CASSQGAFGYEQYF

abundance: NA
j_gene: TRBJ2-3
v_gene: TRBV19
d_gene: TRBD2
CDR3nt: TGTGCCAGTAGTATGGCGGGGGGCCAGAGAGATACGCAGTATTTT
CDR3aa: CASSMAGGQRDTQYF

abundance: NA
j_gene: TRBJ2-2
v_gene: TRBV7-2
d_gene: TRBD2
CDR3nt: TGTGCCAGCAGCTTAGGGACTAGCGGGAGGAACACCGGGGAGCTGTTTTTT
CDR3aa: CASSLGTSGRNTGELFF

abundance: NA
j_gene: TRBJ1-2
v_gene: TRBV5-1
d_gene: TRBD1
CDR3nt: TGCGCCAGCAGCTTGGCCAGGGCGGACAGGGGGCGTTATGGCTACACCTTC
CDR3aa: CASSLARADRGRYGYTF

abundance: NA
j_gene: TRBJ1-1
v_gene: TRBV21-1
d_gene: NA
CDR3nt: TGTGCCAGCAGCCCTTGGCAGGAGGAAGCTTTCTTT
CDR3aa: CASSPWQEEAFF

abundance: NA
j_gene: TRBJ2-3
v_gene: TRBV7-2
d_gene: NA
CDR3nt: TGTGCCAGCAGCGAATATCTTGGAACAGATACGCAGTATTTT
CDR3aa: CASSEYLGTDTQYF

abundance: NA
j_gene: TRBJ2-7
v_gene: TRBV19
d_gene: NA
CDR3nt: TGTGCCAGTAGTGAGGGAAATCCCCGGGGCTCCTACGAGCAGTACTTC
CDR3aa: CASSEGNPRGSYEQYF

abundance: few
j_gene: TRBJ1-6
v_gene: TRBV19
d_gene: TRBD1
CDR3nt: TGTGCCAGTAGTCCAGACGACAGGGAGATTAATAATTCACCCCTCCACTTT
CDR3aa: CASSPDDREINNSPLHF

abundance: NA
j_gene: TRBJ2-7
v_gene: TRBV9
d_gene: TRBD2
CDR3nt: TGTGCCAGCAGCACAACGACTAGCGGGAGGGCCTACGAGCAGTACTTC
CDR3aa: CASSTTTSGRAYEQYF

abundance: NA
j_gene: TRBJ1-6
v_gene: TRBV7-8
d_gene: NA
CDR3nt: TGTGCCAGCAGCTTAAGTTGGGTTACACCCCTCCACTTT
CDR3aa: CASSLSWVTPLHF

abundance: NA
j_gene: TRBJ2-7
v_gene: TRBV7-9
d_gene: TRBD2
CDR3nt: TGTGCCAGCAGCTTAGAGGGGGGTTCTAGCGGGAGCCGCTCCTACGAGCAGTACTTC
CDR3aa: CASSLEGGSSGSRSYEQYF

abundance: NA
j_gene: TRBJ1-3
v_gene: TRBV25-1
d_gene: NA
CDR3nt: TGTGCCAGCAGTGACGGAAGAGGTGGAAACACCATATATTTT
CDR3aa: CASSDGRGGNTIYF

abundance: NA
j_gene: TRBJ2-7
v_gene: TRBV27
d_gene: TRBD1
CDR3nt: TGTGCCAGCAGTTTATCGACCCGGGACAGACAAGGGGAGCAGTACTTC
CDR3aa: CASSLSTRDRQGEQYF

abundance: once
j_gene: TRBJ2-5
v_gene: TRBV28
d_gene: TRBD2
CDR3nt: TGTGCCAGCAGCCCACTAGCGGTGCTGCGCGAGACCCAGTACTTC
CDR3aa: CASSPLAVLRETQYF

abundance: NA
j_gene: TRBJ1-2
v_gene: TRBV30
d_gene: TRBD1
CDR3nt: TGTGCCTGGACGAAAAACAGGGGAACCTATGGCTACACCTTC
CDR3aa: CAWTKNRGTYGYTF

abundance: NA
j_gene: TRBJ1-6
v_gene: TRBV4-1
d_gene: NA
CDR3nt: TGCGCCAGCAGCACAGGCTCCTATAATTCACCCCTCCACTTT
CDR3aa: CASSTGSYNSPLHF

abundance: NA
j_gene: TRBJ1-1
v_gene: TRBV21-1
d_gene: NA
CDR3nt: TGTGCCAGCACCACCGGGACAGGGGGATTTAACACTGAAGCTTTCTTT
CDR3aa: CASTTGTGGFNTEAFF

abundance: NA
j_gene: TRBJ1-2
v_gene: TRBV19
d_gene: NA
CDR3nt: TGTGCCAGTAGTATCGGGGTGACTAACTATGGCTACACCTTC
CDR3aa: CASSIGVTNYGYTF

abundance: NA
j_gene: TRBJ1-2
v_gene: TRBV23-1
d_gene: NA
CDR3nt: TGCGCCAGCAGTCGAAGAAATAAGGACTATGGCTACACCTTC
CDR3aa: CASSRRNKDYGYTF

abundance: NA
j_gene: TRBJ2-7
v_gene: TRBV19
d_gene: TRBD1
CDR3nt: TGTGCCAGTGCCCGGACAGGAAGGATCCCCTACGAGCAGTACTTC
CDR3aa: CASARTGRIPYEQYF

abundance: NA
j_gene: TRBJ2-7
v_gene: TRBV21-1
d_gene: NA
CDR3nt: TGTGCCAGCAGCAAACTCCGTCACTCCTACGAGCAGTACTTC
CDR3aa: CASSKLRHSYEQYF

abundance: NA
j_gene: TRBJ2-7
v_gene: TRBV19
d_gene: TRBD2
CDR3nt: TGTGCCAGTAGTCATACCCTAGCGGCACTCTACGAGCAGTACTTC
CDR3aa: CASSHTLAALYEQYF

abundance: few
j_gene: TRBJ1-2
v_gene: TRBV5-5
d_gene: TRBD1
CDR3nt: TGTGCCAGCAGCGCAGGGGGAGATGGCTACACCTTC
CDR3aa: CASSAGGDGYTF

abundance: NA
j_gene: TRBJ2-3
v_gene: TRBV5-4
d_gene: NA
CDR3nt: TGTGCCAGCAGCTTTTCGGGTACGGGCACAGATACGCAGTATTTT
CDR3aa: CASSFSGTGTDTQYF

abundance: NA
j_gene: TRBJ2-2
v_gene: TRBV19
d_gene: TRBD2
CDR3nt: TGTGCCAGTAGCCCTTTGTATGGCGGGAGGGCCGGCACCGGGGAGCTGTTTTTT
CDR3aa: CASSPLYGGRAGTGELFF

abundance: NA
j_gene: TRBJ1-1
v_gene: TRBV7-2
d_gene: TRBD1
CDR3nt: TGTGCCAGCAGCCTTCGACAGGGGAACACTGAAGCTTTCTTT
CDR3aa: CASSLRQGNTEAFF

abundance: once
j_gene: TRBJ1-3
v_gene: TRBV6-6
d_gene: TRBD1
CDR3nt: TGTGCCAGCAGCCTTACGCCGGGACAGCTGAACCTAAACTCTGGAAACACCATATATTTT
CDR3aa: CASSLTPGQLNLNSGNTIYF

abundance: NA
j_gene: TRBJ2-6
v_gene: TRBV2
d_gene: NA
CDR3nt: TGTGCCAGCATTAATCTGGGGGCAGGGGCCAACGTCCTGACTTTC
CDR3aa: CASINLGAGANVLTF

abundance: once
j_gene: TRBJ2-7
v_gene: TRBV10-1
d_gene: NA
CDR3nt: TGCGCCAGCAGTGAGTCGACCGGGGGCAGAGAGCAGTACTTC
CDR3aa: CASSESTGGREQYF

abundance: once
j_gene: TRBJ2-3
v_gene: TRBV29-1
d_gene: NA
CDR3nt: TGCAGCGTTCAACAAACTCCGACTATACGGCGGGTTAGCACAGATACGCAGTATTTT
CDR3aa: CSVQQTPTIRRVSTDTQYF

abundance: NA
j_gene: TRBJ2-7
v_gene: TRBV27
d_gene: NA
CDR3nt: TGTGCCAGCAGTGCCGGGACGGAGACCTACGAGCAGTACTTC
CDR3aa: CASSAGTETYEQYF

abundance: once
j_gene: TRBJ1-4
v_gene: TRBV11-2
d_gene: TRBD1
CDR3nt: TGTGCCAGCAGCACCCGGGACAGGGGCTTGGAAAAACTGTTTTTT
CDR3aa: CASSTRDRGLEKLFF

abundance: NA
j_gene: TRBJ2-5
v_gene: TRBV5-1
d_gene: NA
CDR3nt: TGCGCCAGCAGCCCCACAGGGTGGCAAGAGACCCAGTACTTC
CDR3aa: CASSPTGWQETQYF

abundance: once
j_gene: TRBJ1-1
v_gene: TRBV7-9
d_gene: NA
CDR3nt: TGTGCCAGCAACCTCGACGGCGCGAACACTGAAGCTTTCTTT
CDR3aa: CASNLDGANTEAFF

abundance: NA
j_gene: TRBJ2-7
v_gene: TRBV3-1/TRBV3-2
d_gene: NA
CDR3nt: TGTGCCAGCAGCCAAGGGCCGTACGAGCAGTACTTC
CDR3aa: CASSQGPYEQYF